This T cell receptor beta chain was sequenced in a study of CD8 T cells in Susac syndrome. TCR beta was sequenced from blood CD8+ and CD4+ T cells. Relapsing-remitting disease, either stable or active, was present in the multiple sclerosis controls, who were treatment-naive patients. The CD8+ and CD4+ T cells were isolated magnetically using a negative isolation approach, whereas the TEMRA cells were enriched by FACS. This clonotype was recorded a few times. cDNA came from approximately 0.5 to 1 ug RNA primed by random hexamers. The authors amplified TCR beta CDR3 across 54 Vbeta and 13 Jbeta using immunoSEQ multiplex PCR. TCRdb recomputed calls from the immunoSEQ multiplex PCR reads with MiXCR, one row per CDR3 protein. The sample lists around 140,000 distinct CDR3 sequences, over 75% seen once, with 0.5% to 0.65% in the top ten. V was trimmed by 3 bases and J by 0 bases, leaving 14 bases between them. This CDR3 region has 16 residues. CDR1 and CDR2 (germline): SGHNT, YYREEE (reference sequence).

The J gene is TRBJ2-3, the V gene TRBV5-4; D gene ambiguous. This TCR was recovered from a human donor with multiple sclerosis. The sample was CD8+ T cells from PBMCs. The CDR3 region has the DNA TGTGCCAGCAGCTCAGGAGAATTTTCTAGCACAGATACGCAGTATTTT. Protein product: CASSSGEFSSTDTQYF.